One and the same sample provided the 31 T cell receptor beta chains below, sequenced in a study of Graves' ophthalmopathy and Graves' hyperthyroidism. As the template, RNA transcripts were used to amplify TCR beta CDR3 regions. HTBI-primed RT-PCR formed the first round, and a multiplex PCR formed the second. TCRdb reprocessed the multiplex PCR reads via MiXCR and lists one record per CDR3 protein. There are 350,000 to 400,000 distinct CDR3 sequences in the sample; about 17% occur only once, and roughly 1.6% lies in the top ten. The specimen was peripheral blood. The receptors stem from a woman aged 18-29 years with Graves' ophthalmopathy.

The CDR3 coding sequence is TGTGCCAGCAGCGTAGGAGAAGGATACTTCGCTGAAGCTTTCTTT. This codes for CASSVGEGYFAEAFF. The V and J genes are TRBV9 and TRBJ1-1, with D uncertain. Deletions cut 0 bases from V and 6 bases from J, with 15 bases between. The CDR3 has 15 residues. Germline assignment: CDR1 SGDLS and CDR2 YYNGEE.

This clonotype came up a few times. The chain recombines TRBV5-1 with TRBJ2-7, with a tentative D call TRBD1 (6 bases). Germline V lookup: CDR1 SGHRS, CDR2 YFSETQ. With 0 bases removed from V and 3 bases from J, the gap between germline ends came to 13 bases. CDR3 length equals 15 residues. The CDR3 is CASSLATGTRYEQYF. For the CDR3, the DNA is TGCGCCAGCAGCTTGGCCACAGGGACCCGCTACGAGCAGTACTTC. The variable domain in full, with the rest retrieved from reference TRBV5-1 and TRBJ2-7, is KAGVTQTPRYLIKTRGQQVTLSCSPISGHRSVSWYQQTPGQGLQFLFEYFSETQRNKGNFPGRFSGRQFSNSRSEMNVSTLELGDSALYLCASSLATGTRYEQYFGPGTRLTVT.

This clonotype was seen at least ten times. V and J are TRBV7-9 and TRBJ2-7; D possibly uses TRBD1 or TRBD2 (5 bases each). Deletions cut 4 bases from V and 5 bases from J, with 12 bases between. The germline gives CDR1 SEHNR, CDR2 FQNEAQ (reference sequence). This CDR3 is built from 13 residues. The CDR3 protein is CASSSPTGHEQYF. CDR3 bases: TGTGCCAGCAGCTCCCCTACGGGGCACGAGCAGTACTTC.

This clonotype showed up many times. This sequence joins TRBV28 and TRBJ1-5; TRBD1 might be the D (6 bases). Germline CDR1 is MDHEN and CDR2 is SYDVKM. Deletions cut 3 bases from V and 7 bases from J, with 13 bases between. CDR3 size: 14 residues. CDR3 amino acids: CASSFPDRFQPQHF. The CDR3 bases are TGTGCCAGCAGTTTCCCCGACAGGTTCCAGCCCCAGCATTTT.

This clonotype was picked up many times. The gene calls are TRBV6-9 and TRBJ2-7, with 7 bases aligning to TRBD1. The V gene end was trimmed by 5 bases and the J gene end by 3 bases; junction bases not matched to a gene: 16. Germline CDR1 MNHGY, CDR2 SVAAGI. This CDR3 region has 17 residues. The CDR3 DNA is TGTGCCAGCAGTCCTCCCATGACAGGGAGTTACTACTACGAGCAGTACTTC. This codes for CASSPPMTGSYYYEQYF.

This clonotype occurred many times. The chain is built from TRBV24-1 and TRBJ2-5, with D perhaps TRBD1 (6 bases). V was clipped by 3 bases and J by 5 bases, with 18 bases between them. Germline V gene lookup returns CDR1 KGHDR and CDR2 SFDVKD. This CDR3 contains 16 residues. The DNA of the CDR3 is TGTGCCACCAGTGATGGTCGAGGGGGAATGGGGGAGACCCAGTACTTC. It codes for CATSDGRGGMGETQYF.

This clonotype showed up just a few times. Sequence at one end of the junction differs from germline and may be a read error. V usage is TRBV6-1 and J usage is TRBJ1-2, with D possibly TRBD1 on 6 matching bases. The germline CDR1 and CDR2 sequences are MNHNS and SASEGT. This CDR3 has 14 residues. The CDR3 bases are TGTGCCAGCAGGGAAGGGGGAGACGACTATGGCTACACCTTC. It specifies CASREGGDDYGYTF.

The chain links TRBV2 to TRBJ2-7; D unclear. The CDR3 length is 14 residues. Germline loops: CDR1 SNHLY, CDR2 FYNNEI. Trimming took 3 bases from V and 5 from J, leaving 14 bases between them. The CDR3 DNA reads TGTGCCAGCAGTGATATGTGGGGTGGGAACGAGCAGTACTTC. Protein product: CASSDMWGGNEQYF. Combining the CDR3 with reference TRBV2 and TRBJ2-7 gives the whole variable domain EPEVTQTPSHQVTQMGQEVILRCVPISNHLYFYWYRQILGQKVEFLVSFYNNEISEKSEIFDDQFSVERPDGSNFTLKIRSTKLEDSAMYFCASSDMWGGNEQYFGPGTRLTVT.

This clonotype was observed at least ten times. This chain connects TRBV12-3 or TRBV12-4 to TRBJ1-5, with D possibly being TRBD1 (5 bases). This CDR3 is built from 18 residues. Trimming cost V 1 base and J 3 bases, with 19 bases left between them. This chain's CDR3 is CASSLGRIREGNNQPQHF. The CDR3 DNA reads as TGTGCCAGCAGTTTAGGGAGAATTAGGGAGGGGAACAATCAGCCCCAGCATTTT.

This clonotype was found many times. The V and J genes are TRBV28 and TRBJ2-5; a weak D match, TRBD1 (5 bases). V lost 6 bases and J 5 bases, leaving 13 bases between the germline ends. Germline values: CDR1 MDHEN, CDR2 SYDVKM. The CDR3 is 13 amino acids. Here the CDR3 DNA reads TGTGCCAGCAGGGAAACAGGCGCGGAGACCCAGTACTTC. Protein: CASRETGAETQYF.

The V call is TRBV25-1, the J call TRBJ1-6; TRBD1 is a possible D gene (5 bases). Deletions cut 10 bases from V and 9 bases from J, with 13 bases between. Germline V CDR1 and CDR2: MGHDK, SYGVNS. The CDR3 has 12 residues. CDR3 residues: CAIRGGGSPLHF. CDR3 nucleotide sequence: TGTGCCATTCGGGGGGGGGGTTCACCCCTCCACTTT.

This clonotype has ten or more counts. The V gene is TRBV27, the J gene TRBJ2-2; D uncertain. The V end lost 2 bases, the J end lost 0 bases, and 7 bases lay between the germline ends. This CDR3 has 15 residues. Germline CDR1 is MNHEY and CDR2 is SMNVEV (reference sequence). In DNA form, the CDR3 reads TGTGCCAGCAGTTTAAAGCTATCGAACACCGGGGAGCTGTTTTTT. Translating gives CASSLKLSNTGELFF.

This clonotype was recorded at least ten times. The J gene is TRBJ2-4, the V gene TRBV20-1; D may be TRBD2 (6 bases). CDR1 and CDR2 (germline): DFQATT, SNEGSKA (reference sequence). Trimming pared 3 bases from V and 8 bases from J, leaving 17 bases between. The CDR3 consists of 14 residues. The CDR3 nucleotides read TGCAGTGCTAGGGGACCCTTCGGGGGATACATTCAGTACTTC. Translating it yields CSARGPFGGYIQYF.

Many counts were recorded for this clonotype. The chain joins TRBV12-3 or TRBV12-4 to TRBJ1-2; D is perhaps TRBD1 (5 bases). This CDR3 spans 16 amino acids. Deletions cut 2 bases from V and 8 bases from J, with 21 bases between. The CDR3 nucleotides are TGTGCCAGCAGTTTATTGGGTCCAGCAGGGCCTCAGGGCTACACCTTC. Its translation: CASSLLGPAGPQGYTF.

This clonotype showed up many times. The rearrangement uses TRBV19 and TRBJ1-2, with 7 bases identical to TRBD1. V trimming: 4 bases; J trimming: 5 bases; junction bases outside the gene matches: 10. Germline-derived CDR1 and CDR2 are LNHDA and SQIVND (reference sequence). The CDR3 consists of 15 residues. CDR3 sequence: CASSKINRGDYGYTF. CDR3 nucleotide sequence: TGTGCCAGTAGTAAGATTAACAGGGGAGATTATGGCTACACCTTC.

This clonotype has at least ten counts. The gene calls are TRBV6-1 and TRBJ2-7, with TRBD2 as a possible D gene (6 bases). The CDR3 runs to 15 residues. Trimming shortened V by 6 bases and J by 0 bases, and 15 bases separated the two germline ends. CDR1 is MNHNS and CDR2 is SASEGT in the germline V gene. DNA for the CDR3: TGTGCCAGCAGGGGGAGGCGGAACCCCTCCTACGAGCAGTACTTC. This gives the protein CASRGRRNPSYEQYF.

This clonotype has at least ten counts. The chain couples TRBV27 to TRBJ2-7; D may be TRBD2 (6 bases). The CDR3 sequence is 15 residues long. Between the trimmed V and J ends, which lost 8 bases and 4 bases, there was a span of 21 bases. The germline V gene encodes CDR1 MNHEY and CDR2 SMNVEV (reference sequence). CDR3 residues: CASSVSGGTLYEQYF. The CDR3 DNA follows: TGTGCCAGCTCAGTTTCCGGCGGGACCCTTTACGAGCAGTACTTC.

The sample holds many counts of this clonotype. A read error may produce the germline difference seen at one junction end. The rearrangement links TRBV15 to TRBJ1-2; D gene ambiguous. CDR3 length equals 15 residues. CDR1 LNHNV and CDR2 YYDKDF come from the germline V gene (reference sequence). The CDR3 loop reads CAASKPPSRYYGYTF. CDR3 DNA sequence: TGTGCCGCCAGCAAACCCCCTTCCAGATACTATGGCTACACCTTC.

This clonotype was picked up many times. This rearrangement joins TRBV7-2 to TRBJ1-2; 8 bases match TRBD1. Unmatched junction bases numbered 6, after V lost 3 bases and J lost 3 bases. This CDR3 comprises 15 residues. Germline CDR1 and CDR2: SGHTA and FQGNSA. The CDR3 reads CASSFNPGGYYGYTF. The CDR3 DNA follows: TGTGCCAGCAGCTTCAATCCAGGGGGCTACTATGGCTACACCTTC.

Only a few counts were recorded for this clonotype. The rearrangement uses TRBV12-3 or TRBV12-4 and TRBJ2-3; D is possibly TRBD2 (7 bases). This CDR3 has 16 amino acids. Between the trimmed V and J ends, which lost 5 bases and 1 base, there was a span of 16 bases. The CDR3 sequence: CASSPGGAPGTDTQYF. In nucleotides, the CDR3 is TGTGCCAGCAGTCCTGGGGGGGCTCCTGGCACAGATACGCAGTATTTT.

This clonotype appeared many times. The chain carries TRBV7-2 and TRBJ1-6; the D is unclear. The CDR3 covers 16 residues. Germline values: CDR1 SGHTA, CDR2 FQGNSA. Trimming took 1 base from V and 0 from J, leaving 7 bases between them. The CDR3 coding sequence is TGTGCCAGCAGCTTAGTTGCGGGCTCCTATAATTCACCCCTCCACTTT. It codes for CASSLVAGSYNSPLHF.

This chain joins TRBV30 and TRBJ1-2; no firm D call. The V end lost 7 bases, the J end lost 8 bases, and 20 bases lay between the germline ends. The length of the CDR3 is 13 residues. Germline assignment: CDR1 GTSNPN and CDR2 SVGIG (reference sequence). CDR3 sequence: CASNSHTSRGYTF. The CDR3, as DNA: TGTGCCTCCAATTCCCACACCTCTAGGGGCTACACCTTC.

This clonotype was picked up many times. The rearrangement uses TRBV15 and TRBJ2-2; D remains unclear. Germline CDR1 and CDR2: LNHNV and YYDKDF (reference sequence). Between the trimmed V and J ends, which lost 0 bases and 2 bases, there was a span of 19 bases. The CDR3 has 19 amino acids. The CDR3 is CATSRDYGALQANTGELFF. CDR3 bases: TGTGCCACCAGCAGAGATTACGGAGCCTTACAAGCCAACACCGGGGAGCTGTTTTTT.

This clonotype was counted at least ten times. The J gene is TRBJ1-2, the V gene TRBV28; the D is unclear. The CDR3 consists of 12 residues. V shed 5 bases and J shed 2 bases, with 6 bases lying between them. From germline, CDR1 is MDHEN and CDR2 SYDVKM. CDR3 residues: CASSRGNYGYTF. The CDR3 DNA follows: TGTGCCAGCAGTCGGGGAAACTATGGCTACACCTTC.

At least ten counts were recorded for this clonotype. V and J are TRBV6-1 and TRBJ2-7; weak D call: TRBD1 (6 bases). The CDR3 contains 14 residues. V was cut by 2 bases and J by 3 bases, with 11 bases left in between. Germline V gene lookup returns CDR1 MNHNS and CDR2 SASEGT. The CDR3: CASSERGSLYEQYF. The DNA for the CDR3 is TGTGCCAGCAGTGAAAGGGGGAGTCTCTACGAGCAGTACTTC.

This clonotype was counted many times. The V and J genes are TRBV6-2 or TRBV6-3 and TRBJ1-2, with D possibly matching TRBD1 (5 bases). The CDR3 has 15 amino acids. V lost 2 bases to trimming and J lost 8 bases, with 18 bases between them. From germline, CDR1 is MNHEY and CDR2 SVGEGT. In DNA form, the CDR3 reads TGTGCCAGCAGTTACGGGGGACGTCTGCTGGAGGGCTACACCTTC. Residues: CASSYGGRLLEGYTF.

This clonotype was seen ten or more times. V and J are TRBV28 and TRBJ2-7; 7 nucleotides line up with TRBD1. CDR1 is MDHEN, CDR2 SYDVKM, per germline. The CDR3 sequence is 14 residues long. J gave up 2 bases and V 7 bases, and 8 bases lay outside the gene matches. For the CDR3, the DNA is TGTGCCAGCACCAGAACAGGACAGGCCTACGAGCAGTACTTC. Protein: CASTRTGQAYEQYF.

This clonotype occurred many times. CDR3: CASTSGGIAGEETQYF. The DNA for the CDR3 is TGTGCCAGCACCTCGGGAGGGATCGCGGGAGAAGAGACCCAGTACTTC. The rearrangement joins TRBV12-3 or TRBV12-4 to TRBJ2-5; TRBD2 matches 8 bases. J lost 3 bases, V lost 7 bases, and 13 bases had no gene match. The CDR3 loop spans 16 amino acids.

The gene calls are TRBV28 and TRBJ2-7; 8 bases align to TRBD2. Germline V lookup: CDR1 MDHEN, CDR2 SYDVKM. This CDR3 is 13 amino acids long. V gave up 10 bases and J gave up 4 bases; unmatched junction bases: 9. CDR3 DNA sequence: TGTGCCACCCTTAGCGGGAAGGGGTACGAGCAGTACTTC. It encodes CATLSGKGYEQYF. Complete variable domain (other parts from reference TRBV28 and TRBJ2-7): DVKVTQSSRYLVKRTGEKVFLECVQDMDHENMFWYRQDPGLGLRLIYFSYDVKMKEKGDIPEGYSVSREKKERFSLILESASTNQTSMYLCATLSGKGYEQYFGPGTRLTVT.

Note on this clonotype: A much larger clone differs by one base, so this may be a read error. This CDR3 is CDSSLEAPWTGGIFGEQYF. The DNA for the CDR3 is TGTGACAGCAGCTTAGAAGCTCCGTGGACAGGGGGCATCTTCGGCGAGCAGTACTTC. The chain couples TRBV7-6 to TRBJ2-7, with 11 bases fitting TRBD1. Germline V gives CDR1 SGHVS, CDR2 FNYEAQ. The CDR3 length is 19 residues.

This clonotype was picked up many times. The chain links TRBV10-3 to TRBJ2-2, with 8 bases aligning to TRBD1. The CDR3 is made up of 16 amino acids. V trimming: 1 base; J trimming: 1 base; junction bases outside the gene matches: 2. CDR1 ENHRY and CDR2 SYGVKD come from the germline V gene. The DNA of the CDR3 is TGTGCCATCAGTGAGTTAGGGACAGGGAACACCGGGGAGCTGTTTTTT. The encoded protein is CAISELGTGNTGELFF.